The clone carrying this T cell receptor (beta chain) was seen a few times. Its target is unknown. The authors made TCR cDNA by 5'RACE template switching, adding a universal primer site and UMIs. Each CDR3 protein is one row after TCRdb ran MiXCR on the 5' RACE reads. The table has some 500,000 distinct CDR3 sequences, approximately 13% seen once; the top ten hold more than 12%. This sample stems from a study of T cells after yellow fever vaccination. Study context: SMART-Seq v4 Ultra Low Input served to prepare low-cell-number fractions. The study's findings and limits: Subsequent to the booster, the majority of primary-vaccination clones reappeared (96% CD4, approximately 90% CD8).

This CDR3 comprises 13 residues. V lost 1 base to trimming and J lost 10 bases; unmatched junction nucleotides: 9. Germline-derived CDR1 and CDR2 are DFQATT and SNEGSKA (reference sequence). This clonotype was sampled from a man aged 25-40 years who received the YFV17D yellow fever vaccine. Sequences were derived from PBMCs, sampled on the day of the yellow fever booster vaccination. The genes are TRBV20-1 and TRBJ2-5; 7 bases are a match to TRBD1. As DNA, the CDR3 is TGCAGTGCTAGAGTTGGGACAGCAAGGGGCCAGTACTTC. It yields the protein CSARVGTARGQYF.